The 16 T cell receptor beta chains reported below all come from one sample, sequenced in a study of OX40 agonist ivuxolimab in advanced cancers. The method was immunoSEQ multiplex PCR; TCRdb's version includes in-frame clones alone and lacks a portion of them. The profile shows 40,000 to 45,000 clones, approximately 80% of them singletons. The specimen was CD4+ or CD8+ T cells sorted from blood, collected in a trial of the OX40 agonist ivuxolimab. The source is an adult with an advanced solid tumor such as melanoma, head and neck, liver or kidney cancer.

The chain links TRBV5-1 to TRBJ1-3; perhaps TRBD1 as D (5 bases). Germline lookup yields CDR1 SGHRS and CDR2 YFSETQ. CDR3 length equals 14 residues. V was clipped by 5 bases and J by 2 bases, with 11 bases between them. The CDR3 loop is CASSPDSAGNTIYF. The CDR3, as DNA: TGCGCCAGCAGTCCCGACAGTGCTGGAAACACCATATATTTT. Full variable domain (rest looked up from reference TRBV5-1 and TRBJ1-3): KAGVTQTPRYLIKTRGQQVTLSCSPISGHRSVSWYQQTPGQGLQFLFEYFSETQRNKGNFPGRFSGRQFSNSRSEMNVSTLELGDSALYLCASSPDSAGNTIYFGEGSWLTVV.

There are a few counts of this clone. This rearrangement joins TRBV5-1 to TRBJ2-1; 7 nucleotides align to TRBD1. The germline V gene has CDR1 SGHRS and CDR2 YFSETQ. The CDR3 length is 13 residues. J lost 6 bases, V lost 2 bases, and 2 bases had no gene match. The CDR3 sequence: CASSLQGSNEQFF. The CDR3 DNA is TGCGCCAGCAGCTTACAGGGGAGCAATGAGCAGTTCTTC.

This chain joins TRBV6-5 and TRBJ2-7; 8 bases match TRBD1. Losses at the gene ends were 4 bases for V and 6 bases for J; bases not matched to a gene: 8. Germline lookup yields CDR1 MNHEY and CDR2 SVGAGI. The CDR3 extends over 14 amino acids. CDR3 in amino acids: CASSLPGQAPEQYF. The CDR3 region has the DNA TGTGCCAGCAGTTTGCCGGGACAGGCCCCCGAGCAGTACTTC.

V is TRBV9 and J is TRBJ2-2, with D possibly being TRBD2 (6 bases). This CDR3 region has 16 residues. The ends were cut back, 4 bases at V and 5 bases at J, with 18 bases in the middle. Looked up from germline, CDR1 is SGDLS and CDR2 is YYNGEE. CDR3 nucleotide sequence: TGTGCCAGCAGCCCCGTCGACCCGGCGGGGACCGGGGAGCTGTTTTTT. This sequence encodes CASSPVDPAGTGELFF.

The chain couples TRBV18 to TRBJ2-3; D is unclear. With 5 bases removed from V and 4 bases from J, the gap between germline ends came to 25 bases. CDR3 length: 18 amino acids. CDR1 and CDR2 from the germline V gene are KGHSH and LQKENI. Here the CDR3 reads CASSTAWTQANAADTQYF. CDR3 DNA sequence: TGTGCCAGCTCAACCGCTTGGACCCAGGCGAATGCAGCAGATACGCAGTATTTT.

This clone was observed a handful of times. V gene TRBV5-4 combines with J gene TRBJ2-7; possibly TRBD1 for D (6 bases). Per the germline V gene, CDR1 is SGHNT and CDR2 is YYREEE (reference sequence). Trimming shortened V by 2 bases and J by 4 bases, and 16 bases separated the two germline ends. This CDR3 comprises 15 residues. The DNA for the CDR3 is TGTGCCAGCAGCTTATTGGGACATGATAATTACGAGCAGTACTTC. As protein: CASSLLGHDNYEQYF.

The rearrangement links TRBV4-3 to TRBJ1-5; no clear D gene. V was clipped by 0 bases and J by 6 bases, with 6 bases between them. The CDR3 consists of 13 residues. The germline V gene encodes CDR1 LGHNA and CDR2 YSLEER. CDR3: CASSQDEVQPQHF. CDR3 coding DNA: TGCGCCAGCAGCCAAGACGAGGTTCAGCCCCAGCATTTT.

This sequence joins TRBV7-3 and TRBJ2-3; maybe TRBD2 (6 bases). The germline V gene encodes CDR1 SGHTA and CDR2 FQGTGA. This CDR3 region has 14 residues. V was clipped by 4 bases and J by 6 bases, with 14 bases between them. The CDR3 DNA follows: TGTGCCAGCAGCTCCTCTAGCGCGGGGGATACGCAGTATTTT. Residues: CASSSSSAGDTQYF.

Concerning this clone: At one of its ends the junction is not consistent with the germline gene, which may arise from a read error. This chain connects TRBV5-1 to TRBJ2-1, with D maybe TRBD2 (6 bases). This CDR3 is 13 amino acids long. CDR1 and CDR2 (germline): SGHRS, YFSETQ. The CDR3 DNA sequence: TGCGCCAGCCACCGGGACTCCCACAATGAGCAGTTCTTC. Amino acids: CASHRDSHNEQFF.

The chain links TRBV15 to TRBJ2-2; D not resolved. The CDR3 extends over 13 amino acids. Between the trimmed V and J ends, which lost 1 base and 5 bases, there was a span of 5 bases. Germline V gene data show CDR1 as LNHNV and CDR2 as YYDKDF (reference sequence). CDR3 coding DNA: TGTGCCACCAGCAGAGGGGTTACCGGGGAGCTGTTTTTT. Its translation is CATSRGVTGELFF.

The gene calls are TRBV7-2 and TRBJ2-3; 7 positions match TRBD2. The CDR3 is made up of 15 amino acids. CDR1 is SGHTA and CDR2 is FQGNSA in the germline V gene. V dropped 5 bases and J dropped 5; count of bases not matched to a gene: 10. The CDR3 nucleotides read TGTGCCAGCAGCATGAGCGGGGTGGGGGGAGATACGCAGTATTTT. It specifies CASSMSGVGGDTQYF.

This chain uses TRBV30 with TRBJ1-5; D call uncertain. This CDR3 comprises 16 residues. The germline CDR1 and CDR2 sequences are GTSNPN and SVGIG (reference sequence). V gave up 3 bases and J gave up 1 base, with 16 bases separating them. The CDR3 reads CAWRGEGLRSNQPQHF. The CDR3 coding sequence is TGTGCCTGGAGGGGCGAGGGCCTTCGGAGCAATCAGCCCCAGCATTTT.

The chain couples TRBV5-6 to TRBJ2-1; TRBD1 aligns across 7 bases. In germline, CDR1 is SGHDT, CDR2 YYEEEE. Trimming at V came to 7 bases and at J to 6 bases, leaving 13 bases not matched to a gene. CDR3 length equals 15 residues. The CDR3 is CASSSPGTELNEQFF. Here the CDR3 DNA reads TGTGCCAGCTCCTCCCCAGGGACAGAACTCAATGAGCAGTTCTTC.

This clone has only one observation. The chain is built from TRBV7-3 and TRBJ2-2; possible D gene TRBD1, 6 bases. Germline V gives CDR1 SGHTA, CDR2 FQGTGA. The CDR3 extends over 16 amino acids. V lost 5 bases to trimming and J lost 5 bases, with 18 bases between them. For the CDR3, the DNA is TGTGCCAGCAGCCCCCGGGGACAAACCAGTACCGGGGAGCTGTTTTTT. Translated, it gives CASSPRGQTSTGELFF.

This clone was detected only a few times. This CDR3 is CASSYGQGYEQYF. CDR3 DNA sequence: TGCGCCAGCAGTTACGGACAGGGCTACGAGCAGTACTTC. The chain carries TRBV5-1 and TRBJ2-7; 8 bases line up with TRBD1. The trim removed 5 bases at V and 3 bases at J, leaving 4 bases unmatched. This CDR3 is built from 13 residues. Germline loops: CDR1 SGHRS, CDR2 YFSETQ.

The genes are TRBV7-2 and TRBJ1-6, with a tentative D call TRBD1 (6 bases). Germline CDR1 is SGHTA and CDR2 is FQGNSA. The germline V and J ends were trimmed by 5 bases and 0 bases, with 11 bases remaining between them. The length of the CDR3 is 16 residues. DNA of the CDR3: TGTGCCAGCAGCCCAAACAGGGACTCCTATAATTCACCCCTCCACTTT. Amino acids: CASSPNRDSYNSPLHF.